This TCR beta chain was profiled in a study of T cells expressing NK-cell markers. Overall study context: Beta-chain profiling covered CD3+CD56+NKG2C+, CD3+CD56+NKG2C- and CD3+CD56-NKG2C+ sorted subsets. Study results and limitations: Specificity for HCMV among expanded NKG2C+ T cell clones was not established.

The germline CDR1 and CDR2 sequences are KGHSH and LQKENI. The CDR3 is 16 residues long. TCRdb re-called the 5' RACE reads; one entry per CDR3 protein, DNA not given. In all, the sample yields 350,000 to 400,000 distinct CDR3 sequences. Note on this clonotype: What it recognizes is unknown.

The sequencing sample was made of blood T cells: a sorted CD56 or NKG2C T cell subset, CD4+ or CD8+ T cells, or bulk PBMC T cells (not recorded which). The source of this sequence is a woman between 45 and 65 years old in good health. J is TRBJ2-6 and V is TRBV18. The CDR3 sequence is CASSPGRTSGANVLTF.